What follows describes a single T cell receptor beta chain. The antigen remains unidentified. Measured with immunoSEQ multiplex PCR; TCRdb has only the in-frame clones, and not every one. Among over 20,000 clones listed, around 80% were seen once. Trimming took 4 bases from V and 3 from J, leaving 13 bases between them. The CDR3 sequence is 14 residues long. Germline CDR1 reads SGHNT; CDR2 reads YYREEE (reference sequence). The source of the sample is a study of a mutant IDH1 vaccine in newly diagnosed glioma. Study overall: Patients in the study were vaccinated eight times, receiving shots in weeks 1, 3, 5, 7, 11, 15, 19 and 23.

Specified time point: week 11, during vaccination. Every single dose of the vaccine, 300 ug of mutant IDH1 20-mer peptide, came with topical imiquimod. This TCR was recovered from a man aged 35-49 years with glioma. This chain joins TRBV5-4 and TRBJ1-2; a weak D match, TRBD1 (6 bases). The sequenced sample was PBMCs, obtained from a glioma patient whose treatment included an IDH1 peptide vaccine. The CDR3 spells CASSLMDSHYGYTF. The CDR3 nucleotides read TGTGCCAGCAGCCTCATGGACAGCCACTATGGCTACACCTTC.